Described below is a single TCR beta chain sequence and its context. Its specificity is not known. Scientists ran DNA taken from cultured CD4+ T cells through the Oncomine TCR Beta short-read assay for sequencing. The authors extracted genomic DNA from cultured CD4+ T cells. TCRdb reprocessed the PCR reads with MiXCR, giving one entry per CDR3 protein. The sample carries about 25,000 distinct CDR3 sequences, 60% to 80% recorded once. V dropped 1 base and J dropped 5 bases, with 18 bases sitting between them. The CDR3 spans 17 residues. Germline CDR1 is SGHVS and CDR2 is FNYEAQ. Treatment specified: roughly ten-day PBMC culture with coronavirus spike peptide pools or control peptides (ViraFEST assay). This specimen belongs to a study of vaccination and CD4 T cells after COVID-19. Turning to the study itself: Overlapping spike peptides of SARS-CoV-2, HCoV-NL63, HCoV-OC43 and HCoV-229E were used, and cells were stimulated with them.

Whole-study findings and limits: Median reactive clonotypes, those recognizing SARS-CoV-2, rose from approximately 21 to 40, not significantly. A median approximately 86% of convalescent patients' SARS-CoV-2-reactive clones emerged only after vaccination.

The specimen was CD4+ T cells from blood, cultured in vitro, collected after SARS-CoV-2 vaccination. This TCR came from a human donor who received a COVID-19 vaccine. The V gene is TRBV7-6, the J gene TRBJ2-1; D is unresolved. CDR3 in amino acids: CASSLVWSAYANNEQFF. The CDR3 DNA follows: TGTGCCAGCAGCTTAGTATGGTCGGCTTATGCAAACAATGAGCAGTTCTTC.